This entry describes one T cell receptor beta chain. No antigen is known for it. There are no base qualities to consult, and no much larger clone falls within one base. Whole blood was collected in K2EDTA tubes by collaborating institutions according to the institutions' own protocols. For TCRbeta analysis, collaborators shipped samples as frozen whole blood, isolated PBMCs, or DNA extracted from either of those sample types. The data derive from a study of blood T cell repertoires in COVID-19 (dated by TCRdb to about 2020). For the study in its entirety: The collaborator samples originated in the United States, Italy and Spain and spanned the acute and convalescent phases of COVID-19. The material from the prospective study consisted of cDNA or gDNA derived from T cells, B-cell-depleted T cells, or PBMCs. Deeply sampled blood TCRbeta repertoires from subjects exposed to, actively infected with, or recovered from COVID-19 were included in the dataset. The repertoires were released in a freely available public database meant as a resource for research on the immune response to SARS-CoV-2. The samples were drawn from the first 160 participants of the ongoing ImmuneRACE study and from 950 to 1,500 subjects provided by 6 global collaborators. A de-identified subject ID, COVID-19 status, age in years and sex were almost always included in the sample metadata. Where available, HLA class I and class II types were obtained from metadata supplied by the sample provider rather than from assay-based typing. Findings and caveats that apply to the study as a whole: How much clinical and demographic metadata was included differed by source and by participant, and the metadata was provided uncurated.

Here V drops 5 bases and J drops 12 bases, and the junction holds 5 bases not matched to any gene. Inclusive of the bounding cysteine and phenylalanine, the CDR3 is 11 residues long. Of the read, only the CDR3 DNA is kept; its 33 bases are in frame from base 1. Reading the germline V gene (reference sequence) gives CDR1 DFQATT and CDR2 SNEGSKA. TCRbeta CDR3 regions were amplified from genomic DNA using the immunoSEQ Assay, a bias-controlled multiplex PCR. As for the original processing: The number of nucleated cells in each sample was estimated by amplification of reference gene primers within the assay. To quantify the absolute abundance of each unique TCRbeta CDR3 rearrangement, sequence reads were collapsed and filtered. Productive Simpson clonality was computed per sample as the square root of Simpson's diversity index over productive rearrangements. TCRdb took over this immuneACCESS table, retaining in-frame rearrangements with V and J assigned. Such tables are incomplete; in checked studies, under half of the missing clones stem from an unresolved V gene, and the remainder is unexplained. V and J calls and clone size follow that table, whereas D and trimming were derived from the DNA. Here the sample has 200,000 to 300,000 clones; roughly 86% occur a single time. The ten largest account for under 2.5% of the sample.

The chain employs TRBV20-1 and TRBJ2-1; TRBD2 fits 9 bases in the junction. The specimen sequenced was peripheral blood. The TCR originated in a woman between 50 and 59 years old with acute or convalescent COVID-19. CDR3 reads: CSALSSGMQFF. The DNA reads as follows: TGCAGTGCTCTATCTAGCGGGATGCAGTTCTTC.